This T cell receptor (beta chain) was sequenced in a study of T cells after yellow fever vaccination. This clonotype has only a few counts. Its target is unknown. TCR cDNA was made by 5'RACE template switching, adding a universal primer site and UMIs. From the 5' RACE reads, TCRdb called clonotypes with MiXCR, one entry per CDR3 protein. In the table there are about 320,000 distinct CDR3 sequences, roughly an eighth of which are singletons. General study points: Post-booster reappearance was seen for most primary-vaccination clones (about 96% CD4, roughly 86% CD8). Highly abundant clonotypes carried over from the bulk population could end up in FACS-sorted repertoires as contaminants.

This TCR came from a man aged 18 to 30 who received the YFV17D yellow fever vaccine. The source material was CD4+ T cells sorted from PBMCs, sampled 15 days after the yellow fever booster vaccination.

Here the CDR3 reads CSAERDREYNEQFF. In nucleotides, the CDR3 is TGCAGCGCCGAACGGGACAGGGAATACAATGAGCAGTTCTTC. V usage is TRBV29-1 and J usage is TRBJ2-1; 9 bases map to TRBD1. Germline V gives CDR1 SQVTM, CDR2 ANQGSEA. V lost 7 bases and J lost 4; bases outside the gene matches: 8. CDR3 length: 14 residues.